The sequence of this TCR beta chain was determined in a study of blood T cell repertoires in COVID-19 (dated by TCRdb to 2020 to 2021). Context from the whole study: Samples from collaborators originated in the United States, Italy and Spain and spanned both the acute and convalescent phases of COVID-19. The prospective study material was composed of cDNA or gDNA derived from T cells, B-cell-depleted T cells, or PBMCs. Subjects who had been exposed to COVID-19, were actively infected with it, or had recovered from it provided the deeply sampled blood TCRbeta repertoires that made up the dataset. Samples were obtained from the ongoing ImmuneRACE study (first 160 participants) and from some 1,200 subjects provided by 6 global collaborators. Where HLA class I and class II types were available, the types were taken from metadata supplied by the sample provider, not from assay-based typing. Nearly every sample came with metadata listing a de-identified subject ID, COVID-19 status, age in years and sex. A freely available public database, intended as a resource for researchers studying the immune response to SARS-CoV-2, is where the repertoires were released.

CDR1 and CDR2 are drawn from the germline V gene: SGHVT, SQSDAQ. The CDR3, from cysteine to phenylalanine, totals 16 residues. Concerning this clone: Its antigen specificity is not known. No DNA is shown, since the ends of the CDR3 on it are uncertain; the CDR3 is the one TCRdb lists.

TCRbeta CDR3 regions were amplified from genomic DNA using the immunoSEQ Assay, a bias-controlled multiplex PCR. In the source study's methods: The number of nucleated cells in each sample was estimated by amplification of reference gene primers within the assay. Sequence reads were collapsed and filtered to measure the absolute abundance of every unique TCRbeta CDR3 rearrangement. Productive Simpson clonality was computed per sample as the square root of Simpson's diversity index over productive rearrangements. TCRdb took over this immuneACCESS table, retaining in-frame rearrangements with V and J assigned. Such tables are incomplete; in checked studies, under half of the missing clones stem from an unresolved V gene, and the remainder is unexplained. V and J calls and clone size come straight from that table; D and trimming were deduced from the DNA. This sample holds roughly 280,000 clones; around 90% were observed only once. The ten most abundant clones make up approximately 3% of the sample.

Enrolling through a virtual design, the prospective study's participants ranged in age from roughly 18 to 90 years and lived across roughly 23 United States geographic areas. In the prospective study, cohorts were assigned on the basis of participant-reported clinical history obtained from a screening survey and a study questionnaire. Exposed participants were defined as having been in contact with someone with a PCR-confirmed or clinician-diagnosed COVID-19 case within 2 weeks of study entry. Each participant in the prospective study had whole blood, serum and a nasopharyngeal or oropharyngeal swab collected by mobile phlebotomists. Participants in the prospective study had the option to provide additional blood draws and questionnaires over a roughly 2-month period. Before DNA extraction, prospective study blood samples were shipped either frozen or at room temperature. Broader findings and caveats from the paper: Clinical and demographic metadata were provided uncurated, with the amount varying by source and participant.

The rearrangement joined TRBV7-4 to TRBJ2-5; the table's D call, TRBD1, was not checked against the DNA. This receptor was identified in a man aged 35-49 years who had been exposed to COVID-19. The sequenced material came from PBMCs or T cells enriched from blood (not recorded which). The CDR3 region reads CASSSSGQTYQETQYF.